Listed here are 22 T cell receptor beta chains from one sample, sequenced in a study of blood T cell repertoires in COVID-19. Data came from immunoSEQ multiplex PCR; TCRdb stores just in-frame clones and leaves some out. Of 30,000 to 40,000 clones listed, 90% are singletons. Sequencing was performed on peripheral blood. These receptor sequences come from a man in his sixties with active or convalescent COVID-19.

The sample holds one count of this clone. The rearrangement joins TRBV5-1 to TRBJ1-1, with a weak D call TRBD1 (6 bases). The CDR3 totals 14 residues. CDR1 and CDR2 from the germline V gene are SGHRS and YFSETQ. The ends were cut back, 0 bases at V and 8 bases at J, with 14 bases in the middle. The CDR3 spells CASSLGGTSVEAFF. The CDR3 DNA sequence: TGCGCCAGCAGCTTGGGTGGGACATCAGTCGAAGCTTTCTTT. The entire variable domain, with the rest obtained from reference TRBV5-1 and TRBJ1-1, is as follows: KAGVTQTPRYLIKTRGQQVTLSCSPISGHRSVSWYQQTPGQGLQFLFEYFSETQRNKGNFPGRFSGRQFSNSRSEMNVSTLELGDSALYLCASSLGGTSVEAFFGQGTRLTVV.

The chain employs TRBV27 and TRBJ1-2; a possible D gene is TRBD1 (5 bases). This CDR3 is built from 14 residues. Per germline, CDR1 MNHEY and CDR2 SMNVEV (reference sequence). V lost 11 bases and J 8 bases, leaving 24 bases between the germline ends. CDR3 coding DNA: TGTGCCTGCGGCCGGGGGACCTCATCTAGGGGCTACACCTTC. Protein: CACGRGTSSRGYTF.

The V and J genes are TRBV5-3 and TRBJ2-2, with 12 bases identical to TRBD2. TRBV5-3 counts as an open reading frame of uncertain function. Trimming cost V 4 bases and J 7 bases; bases outside gene matches: 8. This CDR3 has 16 amino acids. CDR3 protein: CARSETSGRCGGELFF. CDR3 coding DNA: TGTGCCAGAAGCGAAACTAGCGGGAGGTGTGGCGGGGAGCTGTTTTTT.

The CDR3 bases are TGTGCCACCAGTGAGGCGAGGGGGCTGGCCTACAATGAGCAGTTCTTC. Its translation is CATSEARGLAYNEQFF. The chain couples TRBV24-1 to TRBJ2-1, with 7 bases that match TRBD1. The V segment lost 4 bases and the J segment 2 bases; nucleotides outside the gene matches: 7. The CDR3 runs 16 residues. Per germline, CDR1 KGHDR and CDR2 SFDVKD.

The chain uses TRBV7-2 and TRBJ1-2; weak D call: TRBD1 (6 bases). The ends were cut back, 5 bases at V and 6 bases at J, with 19 bases in the middle. This CDR3 region has 15 residues. Germline V lookup: CDR1 SGHTA, CDR2 FQGNSA. The chain's CDR3 is CASSPNLGGGDGYTF. In nucleotides, the CDR3 is TGTGCCAGCAGCCCAAACCTAGGGGGAGGGGATGGCTACACCTTC.

The sample holds a few counts of this clone. Written as DNA, the CDR3 is TGTGCCACCGCGAACAGGCTCAGCGGGAGTCTCATCTACGAGCAGTACTTC. Translated: CATANRLSGSLIYEQYF. The chain uses TRBV19 and TRBJ2-7; 8 positions match TRBD2. Per germline, CDR1 LNHDA and CDR2 SQIVND (reference sequence). V lost 10 bases and J lost 3; bases outside the gene matches: 20. This CDR3 comprises 17 residues.

The sample holds one count of this clone. The chain recombines TRBV5-1 with TRBJ2-5, with 7 bases that match TRBD2. Germline V gives CDR1 SGHRS, CDR2 YFSETQ. V was pared by 3 bases and J by 7 bases, with 15 bases of the junction left unmatched. The length of the CDR3 is 16 residues. For the CDR3, the DNA is TGCGCCAGCAGCTCAACGTCCGGGACTACTCCGGGGACCCAGTACTTC. The encoded protein is CASSSTSGTTPGTQYF.

The gene calls are TRBV3-1 (or the pseudogene TRBV3-2) and TRBJ2-5; 7 nucleotides agree with TRBD2. CDR1 is LGHDT, CDR2 YNNKEL, per germline (reference sequence). The CDR3 length is 13 residues. Trimming took 2 bases from V and 7 from J; bases not matched to a gene: 4. The CDR3: CASSQSLAATQYF. Written as DNA, the CDR3 is TGTGCCAGCAGCCAAAGCCTAGCGGCGACCCAGTACTTC.

The rearrangement uses TRBV3-1 (or the pseudogene TRBV3-2) and TRBJ2-2, with 8 bases aligning to TRBD1. The CDR3 has 16 amino acids. Germline assignment: CDR1 LGHDT and CDR2 YNNKEL (reference sequence). The J segment lost 4 bases and the V segment lost 0 bases, leaving 4 bases of the junction unmatched. The chain's CDR3 is CASSQDTGGGTGELFF. The CDR3 DNA follows: TGTGCCAGCAGCCAAGACACAGGGGGAGGCACCGGGGAGCTGTTTTTT.

The DNA of the CDR3 is TGCGCCAGCAGCTTACTTAGTCGCTCCTACAATGAGCAGTTCTTC. Protein product: CASSLLSRSYNEQFF. This sequence joins TRBV5-1 and TRBJ2-1; D unresolved. The germline gives CDR1 SGHRS, CDR2 YFSETQ. Trimming pared 2 bases from V and 0 bases from J, leaving 9 bases between. This CDR3 has 15 amino acids.

The CDR3 region is CASSYDEERSSYEQYF. CDR3 nucleotide sequence: TGTGCCAGCAGTTACGACGAAGAAAGGAGCTCCTACGAGCAGTACTTC. The chain joins TRBV6-5 to TRBJ2-7, with D hard to call. The V end lost 2 bases, the J end lost 0 bases, and 14 bases lay between the germline ends. The germline gives CDR1 MNHEY, CDR2 SVGAGI. CDR3 length: 16 amino acids.

The gene calls are TRBV4-1 and TRBJ2-3; D is possibly TRBD1 (5 bases). V was shortened by 1 base and J by 4 bases, with 15 bases between the two germline ends. Germline-derived CDR1 and CDR2 are MGHRA and YSYEKL. The CDR3 length is 16 residues. CDR3 sequence: CASSQGPRVVADTQYF. The CDR3 bases are TGCGCCAGCAGCCAAGGCCCCAGGGTCGTCGCAGATACGCAGTATTTT.

J is TRBJ1-6 and V is TRBV14; 12 bases are a match to TRBD1. Germline V CDR1 and CDR2: SGHDN, FVKESK. V lost 2 bases, J lost 10 bases, and 9 bases stayed unmatched. The CDR3 extends over 17 amino acids. The CDR3 sequence: CASSQSGTGGIGSPLHF. The CDR3 DNA reads as TGTGCCAGCAGCCAATCCGGGACAGGGGGCATTGGGTCACCCCTCCACTTT.

The V and J genes are TRBV6-2 or TRBV6-3 and TRBJ2-7; 8 bases match TRBD2. V lost 2 bases, J lost 6 bases, and 15 bases stayed unmatched. The CDR3 has 17 residues. The germline CDR1 and CDR2 sequences are MNHEY and SVGEGT. CDR3 loop: CASSYTPGTSILVEQYF. The CDR3 bases are TGTGCCAGCAGTTACACTCCCGGGACTAGTATCCTAGTCGAGCAGTACTTC.

This clone was detected only once. The chain joins TRBV5-1 to TRBJ2-7; D not resolved. This CDR3 has 12 residues. The ends were cut back, 4 bases at V and 5 bases at J, with 10 bases in the middle. In germline, CDR1 is SGHRS, CDR2 YFSETQ. CDR3 bases: TGCGCCAGCAGCCCCCCTTCGGACGAGCAGTACTTC. This gives the protein CASSPPSDEQYF.

The J gene is TRBJ1-5, the V gene TRBV10-3, with 9 bases aligning to TRBD1. The CDR3 is 14 amino acids. With V trimmed by 6 bases and J by 4 bases, 4 bases remained unmatched. Germline V gives CDR1 ENHRY, CDR2 SYGVKD. The CDR3 DNA is TGTGCCATCAGCCCGACAGGGGGAAATCAGCCCCAGCATTTT. Protein sequence: CAISPTGGNQPQHF.

The chain carries TRBV27 and TRBJ1-2; no definite D call. CDR1 and CDR2 (germline): MNHEY, SMNVEV (reference sequence). This CDR3 comprises 13 residues. With 6 bases removed from V and 10 bases from J, the gap between germline ends came to 18 bases. The CDR3 here is CASSPPGLGIYTF. CDR3 DNA: TGTGCCAGCAGCCCCCCGGGATTGGGTATCTACACCTTC.

The chain employs TRBV10-3 and TRBJ1-1, with TRBD1 matching over 10 bases. J gave up 7 bases and V 10 bases, and 9 bases lay outside the gene matches. This CDR3 spans 13 amino acids. Germline V gene data show CDR1 as ENHRY and CDR2 as SYGVKD. In DNA form, the CDR3 reads TGTGCCACGAAGGGACAGGGGATGGGTGAAGCTTTCTTT. Translated: CATKGQGMGEAFF.

This chain links TRBV27 with TRBJ2-1; D is uncertain. The CDR3 consists of 16 residues. Looked up from germline, CDR1 is MNHEY and CDR2 is SMNVEV (reference sequence). V dropped 2 bases and J dropped 1 base, with 12 bases sitting between them. The CDR3 DNA is TGTGCCAGCAGTTTACCCGACTTGCTATCCTACAATGAGCAGTTCTTC. It translates to CASSLPDLLSYNEQFF.

V and J are TRBV5-1 and TRBJ1-2, with D maybe TRBD1 (5 bases). With 0 bases removed from V and 4 bases from J, the gap between germline ends came to 13 bases. CDR1 and CDR2 from the germline V gene are SGHRS and YFSETQ. CDR3 length: 15 residues. Written as DNA, the CDR3 is TGCGCCAGCAGCTTGGAGGGCGGGGGGGGCTATGGCTACACCTTC. It translates to CASSLEGGGGYGYTF.

This chain uses TRBV30 with TRBJ2-1, with D hard to call. The CDR3 has 11 amino acids. CDR1 and CDR2 (germline): GTSNPN, SVGIG (reference sequence). Deletions cut 3 bases from V and 6 bases from J, with 6 bases between. The CDR3 coding sequence is TGTGCCTGGAGCGACTCCAATGAGCAGTTCTTC. Residues: CAWSDSNEQFF.

The chain uses TRBV9 and TRBJ2-3; 7 nucleotides match TRBD1. CDR3 length: 17 amino acids. Unmatched junction bases numbered 7, after V lost 0 bases and J lost 0 bases. Per germline, CDR1 SGDLS and CDR2 YYNGEE. The CDR3 here is CASSVAMGQMSTDTQYF. DNA for the CDR3: TGTGCCAGCAGCGTAGCAATGGGACAGATGAGCACAGATACGCAGTATTTT.